Here is one TCR beta chain with its context. This clonotype came up many times. This receptor's antigen is unknown. Within one base of it there is no much larger clone, and no base qualities were kept. Full-length TCR variable regions were amplified by 5' RACE PCR with constant-region reverse primers, and semi-nested PCR with Nested Universal Primer A was subsequently performed. The ReliaPrep RNA Cell Miniprep System was used to extract total RNA, which was then reverse transcribed into 5'RACE-ready cDNA with the SMARTer RACE 5'/3' Kit. An Illumina MiSeq was used to sequence the full-length TCR alpha and beta libraries, which had been barcoded with multiplex adaptors. As for how the authors treated the data: Sequencing data were pooled across the five patients for each of nine subset-tissue groups and compared by unsupervised clustering of TCR gene usage. The Morisita-Horn index, with shared sequences weighted by their contribution to each repertoire, was used to calculate repertoire similarity. TCRdb trimmed the raw reads at Q25, called clones with MiXCR and kept productive beta chains. Under each unique CDR3 protein, matching rows form one entry showing the most common genes and DNA. TCRdb, not the original authors, processed these V and J calls. This sample lists roughly 40,000 distinct CDR3 sequences; 18% were detected once. 2.5% to 3.5% of the sample is in the top ten clones.

These data come from a study (dated by TCRdb to 2015 to 2017). Background for the entire study: The study tested whether tumor-infiltrating Tregs in breast cancer are recruited from blood Tregs or converted in situ from other CD4+ T cell subsets. Overall study outcomes, separate from this receptor: Tumor-infiltrating Treg TCR alpha and beta sequences overlapped most with tumor naive CD4+ T cells, then with blood naive CD4+ T cells. Validation in the larger cohort was restricted to a single TCR beta V-J rearrangement rather than whole repertoires. Tumor memory CD4+ T cell TCR gene usage clustered with blood and lymph node memory CD4+ cells and lymph node naive CD4+ cells.

V and J are trimmed by 6 bases and 3 bases, and the gene matches miss 10 bases of the junction. According to the germline V gene, CDR1 reads MNHEY and CDR2 reads SVGAGI. The CDR3 holds 15 amino acids from the cysteine to the phenylalanine. Only CDR3 DNA remains: 45 bases, in frame from the first base. To purify naive CD4+ T cells, the Miltenyi Naive CD4+ T Cell Isolation kit was used, and CD25 microbeads served to deplete Tregs. Tregs, naive and memory CD4+ T cells from tumor, blood and ipsilateral draining lymph nodes of five or six breast cancer patients underwent full-length TCR alpha and beta sequencing. Tumor tissue and lymph nodes from ipsilateral axillary dissection were perfused with PBS, minced and digested with collagenase I and hyaluronidase. Ficoll density gradient centrifugation was used to isolate mononuclear cells from lymph nodes or from approximately 50 ml of peripheral blood. FACS confirmed that the sorted cell populations were more than 90% pure.

The receptor's source is a female donor with breast cancer. The sequenced material came from naive CD4+ T cells sorted from a lymph node. In the paper's terms, the cell subset or site label means: naive CD4+ T cells, CD4+CD45RA+CD25-. This chain is built from TRBV6-5 and TRBJ2-7; 8 middle bases align to TRBD1. The CDR3 sequence is CASRRAGQGLYEQYF. The sequence in DNA is TGTGCCAGCAGGCGGGCAGGACAGGGTCTCTACGAGCAGTACTTC.